Below are 12 T cell receptor beta chains sequenced from a single sample in a study of blood T cell repertoires in COVID-19. Clones were read by immunoSEQ multiplex PCR, and TCRdb kept only the in-frame ones, dropping some. The top ten hold roughly 16% of the sample, which has about 93,000 clones, approximately 80% seen once. Source material: peripheral blood. All receptors come from a human donor in a cohort sampled during active COVID-19.

V usage is TRBV4-2 and J usage is TRBJ2-1; TRBD2 matches 10 bases. After removal of 2 bases from V and 7 bases from J, the junction contained 5 bases not matched to a gene. Germline CDR1 reads LGHNA; CDR2 reads YNFKEQ. This CDR3 spans 15 amino acids. CDR3 coding DNA: TGTGCCAGCAGCCAATCTAGCGGGAGAAGGAATGAGCAGTTCTTC. Protein: CASSQSSGRRNEQFF.

The chain uses TRBV28 and TRBJ2-7; 8 nucleotides line up with TRBD1. CDR1 and CDR2 from the germline V gene are MDHEN and SYDVKM. V lost 6 bases, J lost 3 bases, and 1 base stayed unmatched. The length of the CDR3 is 12 residues. The CDR3 bases are TGTGCCAGCAGGGGACAGGTCTACGAGCAGTACTTC. This translates into CASRGQVYEQYF. Looking up the rest from reference TRBV28 and TRBJ2-7 gives the full variable domain: DVKVTQSSRYLVKRTGEKVFLECVQDMDHENMFWYRQDPGLGLRLIYFSYDVKMKEKGDIPEGYSVSREKKERFSLILESASTNQTSMYLCASRGQVYEQYFGPGTRLTVT.

This clone was seen a few times. The chain carries TRBV18 and TRBJ1-4; D perhaps matches TRBD1 (5 bases). Trimming removed 5 bases at V and 2 bases at J, with 15 bases between. The CDR3 consists of 16 residues. CDR1 and CDR2 (germline): KGHSH, LQKENI. Written as DNA, the CDR3 is TGTGCCAGCTCATACGACAGTTCCCTGACTAATGAAAAACTGTTTTTT. This gives the protein CASSYDSSLTNEKLFF.

The rearrangement uses TRBV11-2 and TRBJ1-3; a weak D match, TRBD1 (5 bases). Deletions cut 6 bases from V and 4 bases from J, with 16 bases between. Germline V gene lookup returns CDR1 SGHAT and CDR2 FQNNGV. This CDR3 is built from 15 residues. CDR3 nucleotides: TGTGCCAGCAGATCCGCGGCGGGGGGAGGAAACACCATATATTTT. Its protein is CASRSAAGGGNTIYF.

The chain uses TRBV7-3 and TRBJ2-7, with D possibly TRBD2 on 6 matching bases. The CDR3 has 15 residues. The V gene lost 0 bases and the J gene lost 4 bases, with 13 bases spanning the gap. Germline assignment: CDR1 SGHTA and CDR2 FQGTGA. The CDR3 here is CASSLTAGTPYEQYF. The DNA of the CDR3 is TGTGCCAGCAGCTTAACCGCGGGAACTCCTTACGAGCAGTACTTC.

This chain joins TRBV3-1 (or the pseudogene TRBV3-2) and TRBJ2-3; 8 positions agree with TRBD2. The CDR3 sequence is 17 residues long. CDR1 is LGHDT and CDR2 is YNNKEL in the germline V gene (reference sequence). V lost 3 bases and J lost 7; bases outside the gene matches: 15. In nucleotides, the CDR3 is TGTGCCAGCAGCCACTTCAGTAGGAGCGGGAGTACCTATACGCAGTATTTT. Translating gives CASSHFSRSGSTYTQYF.

The genes are TRBV2 and TRBJ2-3; no reliable D call. CDR3 size: 15 residues. Per germline, CDR1 SNHLY and CDR2 FYNNEI. Trimming left V 2 bases short and J 0 bases short, with 9 bases between. CDR3 sequence reads: CASSEWRSSTDTQYF. The CDR3 coding sequence is TGTGCCAGCAGTGAATGGCGGTCTAGCACAGATACGCAGTATTTT.

This chain links TRBV18 with TRBJ2-2, with D perhaps matching TRBD1 (6 bases). The CDR3 runs to 16 residues. V shed 6 bases and J shed 6 bases, with 20 bases lying between them. Germline-derived CDR1 and CDR2 are KGHSH and LQKENI. The CDR3 DNA sequence: TGTGCCAGCTCTACAAACAGGGAGCTGAGTCCCGGGGAGCTGTTTTTT. Amino acid sequence: CASSTNRELSPGELFF.

CDR3 amino acids: CASSAGAVGEQFF. The CDR3 region has the DNA TGTGCCAGCAGCGCAGGAGCGGTGGGTGAGCAGTTCTTC. The gene calls are TRBV5-4 and TRBJ2-1, with D maybe TRBD2 (5 bases). The ends were cut back, 4 bases at V and 9 bases at J, with 14 bases in the middle. CDR3 length: 13 amino acids. The V gene's germline CDR1 is SGHNT and CDR2 YYREEE (reference sequence). Supplemented by reference TRBV5-4 and TRBJ2-1, the full variable domain reads ETGVTQSPTHLIKTRGQQVTLRCSSQSGHNTVSWYQQALGQGPQFIFQYYREEENGRGNFPPRFSGLQFPNYSSELNVNALELDDSALYLCASSAGAVGEQFFGPGTRLTVL.

The CDR3 reads CAISDGTANQPQHF. CDR3 DNA: TGTGCCATCAGTGATGGGACAGCAAATCAGCCCCAGCATTTT. The chain carries TRBV10-3 and TRBJ1-5; TRBD1 agrees at 7 bases. Germline lookup yields CDR1 ENHRY and CDR2 SYGVKD. The CDR3 length is 14 residues. V trimming: 3 bases; J trimming: 4 bases; junction bases outside the gene matches: 3.

Of note for this clone: Other DNA sequences in this sample translate to the same CDR3. The CDR3 nucleotides read TGTGCCAGCAGTTACCCGGGACTAGCCAGCAATGAGCAGTTCTTC. Translation gives CASSYPGLASNEQFF. V gene TRBV6-5 combines with J gene TRBJ2-1; 9 bases map to TRBD2. The V gene end was trimmed by 2 bases and the J gene end by 6 bases; junction bases not matched to a gene: 5. This CDR3 has 15 amino acids. Germline V lookup: CDR1 MNHEY, CDR2 SVGAGI.

V is TRBV6-5 and J is TRBJ1-1; 7 nucleotides agree with TRBD1. This CDR3 is 14 amino acids long. Germline trimming cut 5 bases from V and 2 bases from J; bases unmatched to any gene: 5. CDR1 MNHEY and CDR2 SVGAGI come from the germline V gene. CDR3 nucleotides: TGTGCCAGCAGTCCGGGGACAGTCAACACTGAAGCTTTCTTT. It codes for CASSPGTVNTEAFF.